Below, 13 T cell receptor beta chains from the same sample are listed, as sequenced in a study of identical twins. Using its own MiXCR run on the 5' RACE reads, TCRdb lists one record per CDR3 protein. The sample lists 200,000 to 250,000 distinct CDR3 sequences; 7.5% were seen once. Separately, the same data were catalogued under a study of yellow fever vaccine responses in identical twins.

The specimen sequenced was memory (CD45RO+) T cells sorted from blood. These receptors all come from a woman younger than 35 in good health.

CDR3 bases: TGTGCCAGCAGCTTAAAGCTAGCGGGTGGGCGGGAGCAGTTCTTC. Protein product: CASSLKLAGGREQFF. V is TRBV7-2 and J is TRBJ2-1, with TRBD2 identical over 8 bases. The CDR3 has 15 residues. CDR1 is SGHTA, CDR2 FQGNSA, per germline. The V and J ends lost 2 bases and 10 bases, in that order; junction bases with no gene match: 10.

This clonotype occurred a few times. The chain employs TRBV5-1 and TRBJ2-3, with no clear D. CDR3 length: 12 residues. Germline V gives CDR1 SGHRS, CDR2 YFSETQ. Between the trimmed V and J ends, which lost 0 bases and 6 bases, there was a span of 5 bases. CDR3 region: CASSLEEDTQYF. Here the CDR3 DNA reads TGCGCCAGCAGCTTGGAGGAGGATACGCAGTATTTT.

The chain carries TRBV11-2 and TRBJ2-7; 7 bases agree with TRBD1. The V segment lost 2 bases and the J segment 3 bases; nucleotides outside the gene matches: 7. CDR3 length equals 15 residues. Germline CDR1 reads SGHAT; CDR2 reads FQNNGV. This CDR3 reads CASSLSSGGIYEQYF. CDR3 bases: TGTGCCAGCAGCTTATCCTCAGGGGGTATCTACGAGCAGTACTTC.

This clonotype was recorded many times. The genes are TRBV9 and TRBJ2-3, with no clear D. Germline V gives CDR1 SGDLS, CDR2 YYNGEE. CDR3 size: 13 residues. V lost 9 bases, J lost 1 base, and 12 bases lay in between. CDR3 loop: CATSAWGTDTQYF. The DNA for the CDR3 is TGTGCCACCTCTGCGTGGGGCACAGATACGCAGTATTTT.

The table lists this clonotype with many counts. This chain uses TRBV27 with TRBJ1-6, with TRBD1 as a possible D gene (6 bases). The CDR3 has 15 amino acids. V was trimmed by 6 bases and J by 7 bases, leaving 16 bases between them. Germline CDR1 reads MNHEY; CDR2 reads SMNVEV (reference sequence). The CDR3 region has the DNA TGTGCCAGCAGCCCGGTACGACAGGTGAATTCACCCCTCCACTTT. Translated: CASSPVRQVNSPLHF.

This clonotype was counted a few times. The CDR3 spells CSARVLGQLIHPLHF. The CDR3 DNA reads TGCAGTGCTAGGGTGCTTGGACAGTTAATTCACCCCCTCCACTTT. The rearrangement uses TRBV20-1 and TRBJ1-6, with D maybe TRBD1 (6 bases). Looked up from germline, CDR1 is DFQATT and CDR2 is SNEGSKA (reference sequence). V was shortened by 3 bases and J by 13 bases, with 22 bases between the two germline ends. This CDR3 contains 15 residues.

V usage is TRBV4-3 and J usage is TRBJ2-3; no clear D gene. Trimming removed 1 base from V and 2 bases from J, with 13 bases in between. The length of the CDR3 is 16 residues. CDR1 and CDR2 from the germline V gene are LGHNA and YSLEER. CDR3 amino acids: CASSQAVTDLTDTQYF. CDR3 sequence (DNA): TGCGCCAGCAGCCAAGCCGTCACCGACCTCACAGATACGCAGTATTTT.

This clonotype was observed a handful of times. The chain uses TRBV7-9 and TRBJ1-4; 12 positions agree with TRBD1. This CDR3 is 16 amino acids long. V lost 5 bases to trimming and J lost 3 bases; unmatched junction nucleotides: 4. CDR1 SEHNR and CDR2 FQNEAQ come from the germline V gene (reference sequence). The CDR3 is CASSVGTGGPNEKLFF. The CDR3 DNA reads TGTGCCAGCAGCGTCGGGACAGGGGGCCCTAATGAAAAACTGTTTTTT.

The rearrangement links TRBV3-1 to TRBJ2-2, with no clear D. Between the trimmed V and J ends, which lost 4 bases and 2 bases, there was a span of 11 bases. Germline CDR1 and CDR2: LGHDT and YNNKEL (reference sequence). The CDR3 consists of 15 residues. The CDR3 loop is CASSPVTTNTGELFF. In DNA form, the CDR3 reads TGTGCCAGCAGCCCAGTGACAACTAACACCGGGGAGCTGTTTTTT.

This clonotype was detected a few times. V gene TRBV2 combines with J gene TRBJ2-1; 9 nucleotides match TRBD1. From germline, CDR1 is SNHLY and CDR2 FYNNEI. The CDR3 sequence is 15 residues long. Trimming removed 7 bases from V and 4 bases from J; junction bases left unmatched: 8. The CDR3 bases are TGTGCCAGCACTTTTACAGGGGGCTCTTACAATGAGCAGTTCTTC. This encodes CASTFTGGSYNEQFF.

CDR3 sequence reads: CASRPGDTGELFF. The DNA for the CDR3 is TGTGCCAGCAGGCCGGGGGACACCGGGGAGCTGTTTTTT. The chain has TRBV2 and TRBJ2-2; maybe TRBD2 (6 bases). Per the germline V gene, CDR1 is SNHLY and CDR2 is FYNNEI. The V end lost 6 bases, the J end lost 3 bases, and 8 bases lay between the germline ends. CDR3 length: 13 amino acids.

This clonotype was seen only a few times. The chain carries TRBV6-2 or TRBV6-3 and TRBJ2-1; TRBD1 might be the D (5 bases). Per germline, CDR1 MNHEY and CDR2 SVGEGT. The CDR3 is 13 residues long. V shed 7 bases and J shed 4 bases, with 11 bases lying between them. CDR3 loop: CASKTGTYNEQFF. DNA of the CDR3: TGTGCCAGCAAAACAGGTACATACAATGAGCAGTTCTTC.

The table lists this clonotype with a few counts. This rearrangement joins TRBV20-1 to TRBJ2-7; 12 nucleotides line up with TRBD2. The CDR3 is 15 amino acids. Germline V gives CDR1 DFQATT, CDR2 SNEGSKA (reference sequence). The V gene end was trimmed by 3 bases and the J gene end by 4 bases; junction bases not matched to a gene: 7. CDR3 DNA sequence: TGCAGTGCTAGCTACATCCTAGCGGGGGGGTACGAGCAGTACTTC. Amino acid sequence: CSASYILAGGYEQYF.